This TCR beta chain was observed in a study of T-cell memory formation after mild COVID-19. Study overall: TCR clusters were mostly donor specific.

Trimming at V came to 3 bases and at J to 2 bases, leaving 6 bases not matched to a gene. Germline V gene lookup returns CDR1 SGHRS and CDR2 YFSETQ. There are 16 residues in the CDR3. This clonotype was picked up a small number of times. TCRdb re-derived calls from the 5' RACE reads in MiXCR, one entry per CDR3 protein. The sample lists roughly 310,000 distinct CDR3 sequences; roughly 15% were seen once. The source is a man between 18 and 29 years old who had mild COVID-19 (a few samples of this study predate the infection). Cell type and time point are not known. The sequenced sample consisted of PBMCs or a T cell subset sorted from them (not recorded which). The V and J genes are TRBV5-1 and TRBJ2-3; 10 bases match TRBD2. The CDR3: CASSSRTSGLTDTQYF. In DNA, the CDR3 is TGCGCCAGCAGCTCCCGGACTAGCGGACTCACAGATACGCAGTATTTT.